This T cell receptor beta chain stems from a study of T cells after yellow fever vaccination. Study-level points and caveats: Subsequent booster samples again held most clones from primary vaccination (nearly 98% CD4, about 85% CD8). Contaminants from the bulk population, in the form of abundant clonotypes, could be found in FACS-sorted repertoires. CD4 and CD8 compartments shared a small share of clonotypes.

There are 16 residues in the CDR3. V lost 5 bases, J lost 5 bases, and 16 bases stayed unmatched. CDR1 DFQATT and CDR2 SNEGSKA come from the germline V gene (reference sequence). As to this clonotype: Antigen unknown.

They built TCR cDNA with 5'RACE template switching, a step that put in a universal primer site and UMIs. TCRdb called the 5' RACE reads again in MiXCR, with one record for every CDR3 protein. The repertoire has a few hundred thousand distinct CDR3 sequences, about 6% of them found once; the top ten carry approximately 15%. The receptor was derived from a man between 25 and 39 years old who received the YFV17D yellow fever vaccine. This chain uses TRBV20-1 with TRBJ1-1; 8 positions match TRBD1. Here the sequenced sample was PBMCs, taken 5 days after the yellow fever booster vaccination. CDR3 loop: CSALASSQGAGTEAFF. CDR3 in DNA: TGCAGTGCTCTGGCCTCCTCCCAGGGGGCTGGGACTGAAGCTTTCTTT.